This TCR beta chain came from a study of identical twins. General observations from the study: Models underestimated how often monozygotic twins shared out-of-frame TCR alpha.

A single record per CDR3 protein comes from TCRdb applying MiXCR to the 5' RACE reads. The repertoire holds fewer than 450,000 distinct CDR3 sequences, with around 9% as singletons. The table lists this clonotype with many counts. Its matching antigen is unknown. The CDR3 length is 14 residues. Trimming removed 2 bases at V and 5 bases at J, with 15 bases between. Germline V lookup: CDR1 SQVTM, CDR2 ANQGSEA. The specimen was naive T cells sorted from blood. The receptor's source is a woman aged 45-65 years in good health. The J gene is TRBJ1-1, the V gene TRBV29-1; D is unresolved. The chain's CDR3 is CSVEYWGSGTEAFF. CDR3 nucleotide sequence: TGCAGCGTTGAATATTGGGGTTCAGGTACTGAAGCTTTCTTT.